This T cell receptor beta chain was obtained from a study of blood T cell repertoires in COVID-19. Study details: Researchers got acute and convalescent COVID-19 samples from the United States, Italy and Spain. T cells, B-cell-depleted T cells, or PBMCs provided the cDNA or gDNA that served as material.

The ends lost 8 bases at V and 4 bases at J; junction bases unmatched: 6. Germline CDR1 is LGHDT and CDR2 is YNNKEL (reference sequence). The CDR3 has 15 amino acids. The table came from immunoSEQ multiplex PCR; TCRdb's copy has only in-frame clones and leaves some out. This table holds roughly 200,000 clones, 90% found once. This clone was detected once. The sequencing input was peripheral blood. This chain links TRBV3-1 (or the pseudogene TRBV3-2) with TRBJ2-2, with 11 bases matching TRBD2. This TCR was recovered from a man between 50 and 59 years old with acute or convalescent COVID-19. The CDR3 loop is CASGLAGGRTGELFF. In DNA form, the CDR3 reads TGTGCCAGCGGCCTAGCGGGAGGTCGCACCGGGGAGCTGTTTTTT.